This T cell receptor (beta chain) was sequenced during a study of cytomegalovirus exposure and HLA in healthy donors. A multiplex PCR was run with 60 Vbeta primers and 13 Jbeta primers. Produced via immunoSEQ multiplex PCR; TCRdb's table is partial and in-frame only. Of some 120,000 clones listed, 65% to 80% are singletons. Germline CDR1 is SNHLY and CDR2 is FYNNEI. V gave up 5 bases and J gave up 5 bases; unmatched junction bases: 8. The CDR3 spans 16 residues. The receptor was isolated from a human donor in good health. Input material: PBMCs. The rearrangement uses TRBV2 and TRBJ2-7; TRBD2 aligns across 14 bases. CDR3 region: CASSPTSGRASDEQYF. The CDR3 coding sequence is TGTGCCAGCAGTCCGACTAGCGGGAGGGCCTCTGACGAGCAGTACTTC.